This entry lists 17 T cell receptor beta chains sequenced from one sample in a study of blood T cell repertoires in COVID-19. Sequenced by immunoSEQ multiplex PCR; TCRdb stores in-frame clones only, minus some. The data show under 200,000 clones, 80% to 85% seen once. What was sequenced was peripheral blood. All receptors come from a woman aged 60-75 years with acute or convalescent COVID-19.

The chain employs TRBV28 and TRBJ1-2; 8 bases align to TRBD1. Germline loops: CDR1 MDHEN, CDR2 SYDVKM. The CDR3 covers 13 residues. Germline trimming cut 6 bases from V and 7 bases from J; bases unmatched to any gene: 7. This chain's CDR3 is CASRSDRVGGYTF. Written as DNA, the CDR3 is TGTGCCAGCAGGTCGGACAGGGTGGGTGGCTACACCTTC.

V is TRBV5-1 and J is TRBJ1-4; perhaps TRBD1 as D (6 bases). V lost 3 bases to trimming and J lost 12 bases, with 21 bases between them. In germline, CDR1 is SGHRS, CDR2 YFSETQ. The CDR3 covers 15 residues. CDR3 DNA: TGCGCCAGCAGCTCGTCGACAGGTCCGAGTTCGGAACTGTTTTTT. It encodes CASSSSTGPSSELFF.

V gene TRBV6-2 or TRBV6-3 combines with J gene TRBJ1-2, with D perhaps TRBD1 (6 bases). Per germline, CDR1 MNHEY and CDR2 SVGEGT. The CDR3 is made up of 15 amino acids. The V and J ends lost 6 bases and 2 bases respectively, with 16 bases between them. The CDR3, as DNA: TGTGCCAGCAGCACCCCCGGGGGGCCGAACTATGGCTACACCTTC. Translation gives CASSTPGGPNYGYTF.

The rearrangement links TRBV27 to TRBJ2-1; D call uncertain. With 2 bases removed from V and 2 bases from J, the gap between germline ends came to 7 bases. There are 14 residues in the CDR3. Germline loops: CDR1 MNHEY, CDR2 SMNVEV (reference sequence). The CDR3 sequence: CASSLTETYNEQFF. As DNA, the CDR3 is TGTGCCAGCAGTTTAACAGAAACCTACAATGAGCAGTTCTTC.

A single count supports this clone. V usage is TRBV28 and J usage is TRBJ1-1; perhaps TRBD1 as D (5 bases). Germline CDR1 is MDHEN and CDR2 is SYDVKM. The CDR3 covers 15 residues. V was trimmed by 5 bases and J by 0 bases, leaving 13 bases between them. CDR3 nucleotides: TGTGCCAGCAGTCCCCCGGACAAACTGAACACTGAAGCTTTCTTT. Amino acid sequence: CASSPPDKLNTEAFF.

The sample holds a few counts of this clone. The genes are TRBV18 and TRBJ1-1; D remains ambiguous. The CDR3 consists of 14 residues. Trimming pared 4 bases from V and 3 bases from J, leaving 12 bases between. Germline assignment: CDR1 KGHSH and CDR2 LQKENI. The CDR3 sequence is CASSLTGSDTEAFF. The CDR3 DNA reads TGTGCCAGCTCACTGACGGGGTCTGACACTGAAGCTTTCTTT.

The chain has TRBV7-2 and TRBJ2-7, with D possibly being TRBD1 (5 bases). Germline-derived CDR1 and CDR2 are SGHTA and FQGNSA. Between the trimmed V and J ends, which lost 4 bases and 6 bases, there was a span of 16 bases. There are 14 residues in the CDR3. CDR3 in amino acids: CASSSTPYQGEQYF. For the CDR3, the DNA is TGTGCCAGCAGCTCAACGCCTTATCAGGGCGAGCAGTACTTC. Drawing the rest from reference TRBV7-2 and TRBJ2-7, the complete variable domain is GAGVSQSPSNKVTEKGKDVELRCDPISGHTALYWYRQSLGQGLEFLIYFQGNSAPDKSGLPSDRFSAERTGGSVSTLTIQRTQQEDSAVYLCASSSTPYQGEQYFGPGTRLTVT.

This chain links TRBV5-4 with TRBJ1-1, with TRBD1 identical over 8 bases. The trim removed 5 bases at V and 7 bases at J, leaving 10 bases unmatched. Looked up from germline, CDR1 is SGHNT and CDR2 is YYREEE (reference sequence). The CDR3 length is 14 residues. CDR3 residues: CASSGQGRYSEAFF. The CDR3 DNA follows: TGTGCCAGCAGTGGACAGGGAAGGTATAGTGAAGCTTTCTTT.

This clone was picked up a small number of times. This rearrangement joins TRBV11-2 to TRBJ1-4, with 8 bases lining up with TRBD1. The germline V gene has CDR1 SGHAT and CDR2 FQNNGV. The trim removed 6 bases at V and 1 base at J, leaving 4 bases unmatched. The CDR3 extends over 15 amino acids. The CDR3 here is CASSSDRVTNEKLFF. DNA of the CDR3: TGTGCCAGCAGTTCGGACAGGGTAACTAATGAAAAACTGTTTTTT.

The chain employs TRBV5-1 and TRBJ1-1, with TRBD1 as a possible D gene (5 bases). The CDR3 sequence is 14 residues long. V was pared by 0 bases and J by 5 bases, with 11 bases between. Germline V gene data show CDR1 as SGHRS and CDR2 as YFSETQ. CDR3: CASSLAGFDTEAFF. The CDR3 DNA follows: TGCGCCAGCAGCTTGGCAGGGTTCGATACTGAAGCTTTCTTT.

The V gene is TRBV6-5, the J gene TRBJ2-7, with 11 bases identical to TRBD1. The CDR3 length is 16 residues. Trimming cost V 0 bases and J 5 bases; bases outside gene matches: 6. Germline-derived CDR1 and CDR2 are MNHEY and SVGAGI. CDR3 sequence reads: CASSYSGTGGSDEQYF. For the CDR3, the DNA is TGTGCCAGCAGTTACTCCGGGACAGGGGGGTCGGACGAGCAGTACTTC.

J is TRBJ2-3 and V is TRBV27, with 10 bases fitting TRBD1. Per the germline V gene, CDR1 is MNHEY and CDR2 is SMNVEV (reference sequence). The junction had 7 bases not matched to a gene; V was cut back by 7 bases and J by 6 bases. This CDR3 is built from 14 residues. The CDR3 loop is CASMRQGAWDTQYF. CDR3 sequence (DNA): TGTGCCAGCATGAGACAGGGGGCATGGGATACGCAGTATTTT.

The chain is built from TRBV12-3 or TRBV12-4 and TRBJ1-2; 10 bases align to TRBD1. J lost 8 bases, V lost 7 bases, and 7 bases had no gene match. The CDR3 runs to 13 residues. The CDR3: CASTQGQGKGYTF. CDR3 DNA sequence: TGTGCCAGCACCCAGGGACAGGGGAAGGGCTACACCTTC.

The gene calls are TRBV7-6 and TRBJ2-1; 13 nucleotides align to TRBD2. Trimming took 1 base from V and 4 from J; bases not matched to a gene: 4. CDR3 length: 17 residues. Germline V gene sequence: CDR1 SGHVS, CDR2 FNYEAQ. CDR3 nucleotide sequence: TGTGCCAGCAGCTTAGGACTAGCGGGGGGACTTTACAATGAGCAGTTCTTC. It is translated as CASSLGLAGGLYNEQFF.

V gene TRBV28 combines with J gene TRBJ1-2; D remains ambiguous. CDR3 size: 13 residues. Germline V gene sequence: CDR1 MDHEN, CDR2 SYDVKM. Deletions cut 10 bases from V and 4 bases from J, with 16 bases between. The DNA of the CDR3 is TGTGCCACCCTTTCCACGGCGGGCTATGGCTACACCTTC. It translates to CATLSTAGYGYTF.

The chain couples TRBV10-3 to TRBJ1-4; D gene unclear. The V gene's germline CDR1 is ENHRY and CDR2 SYGVKD. V dropped 5 bases and J dropped 0 bases, with 7 bases sitting between them. The CDR3 covers 14 residues. The CDR3 spells CAISTAPTNEKLFF. CDR3 bases: TGTGCCATCAGTACAGCTCCAACTAATGAAAAACTGTTTTTT.

This clone appeared once. This sequence joins TRBV28 and TRBJ2-3; 7 nucleotides line up with TRBD1. This CDR3 comprises 15 residues. The germline gives CDR1 MDHEN, CDR2 SYDVKM. The junction had 9 bases not matched to a gene; V was cut back by 6 bases and J by 3 bases. This chain's CDR3 is CASSRADRMTDTQYF. The CDR3 DNA follows: TGTGCCAGCAGCCGGGCGGACAGGATGACAGATACGCAGTATTTT.